This passage covers 3 T cell receptor beta chains from one sample sequenced in a study of blood T cell repertoires in COVID-19. Assay: immunoSEQ multiplex PCR; the TCRdb copy retains only in-frame clones and omits some. The repertoire holds 350,000 to 400,000 clones, with approximately 90% as singletons. Specimen: PBMCs or T cells enriched from blood (not recorded which). These receptor sequences come from a woman between 18 and 29 years old who had recovered from COVID-19.

The sample holds one count of this clone. The chain uses TRBV5-4 and TRBJ1-5, with D unresolved. The CDR3 length is 12 residues. Germline CDR1 is SGHNT and CDR2 is YYREEE (reference sequence). V lost 4 bases and J lost 4, with 6 bases in between. The CDR3 DNA reads as TGTGCCAGCAGCCGAGAGAATCAGCCCCAGCATTTT. Encoded protein: CASSRENQPQHF. The whole variable domain, remainder taken from reference TRBV5-4 and TRBJ1-5, is ETGVTQSPTHLIKTRGQQVTLRCSSQSGHNTVSWYQQALGQGPQFIFQYYREEENGRGNFPPRFSGLQFPNYSSELNVNALELDDSALYLCASSRENQPQHFGDGTRLSIL.

The chain recombines TRBV7-2 with TRBJ2-3; 12 bases align to TRBD2. Germline values: CDR1 SGHTA, CDR2 FQGNSA. V was pared by 5 bases and J by 0 bases, with 3 bases of the junction left unmatched. The CDR3 contains 16 residues. The chain's CDR3 is CASSPTSGGSTDTQYF. CDR3 DNA sequence: TGTGCCAGCAGCCCGACTAGCGGGGGTAGCACAGATACGCAGTATTTT.

V usage is TRBV4-1 and J usage is TRBJ1-1; D is unclear. The CDR3 is 16 residues long. The ends were cut back, 0 bases at V and 1 base at J, with 12 bases in the middle. The germline V gene has CDR1 MGHRA and CDR2 YSYEKL. CDR3 amino acids: CASSQDEEMPNTEAFF. DNA for the CDR3: TGCGCCAGCAGCCAAGATGAAGAGATGCCGAACACTGAAGCTTTCTTT.